This TCR beta chain was recorded in a study of blood T cell repertoires in COVID-19. Background on the study: Some COVID-19 samples were acute and others convalescent; all came from the United States, Italy and Spain.

Participants were placed into cohorts based on the clinical history they reported. Profiled with immunoSEQ multiplex PCR; TCRdb holds only in-frame clones, not every one. The table records over 350,000 clones, 70% to 90% of them present only once. Germline-derived CDR1 and CDR2 are ENHRY and SYGVKD. V trimming: 4 bases; J trimming: 7 bases; junction bases outside the gene matches: 10. The CDR3 runs to 15 residues. Sample: PBMCs or T cells enriched from blood (not recorded which). The chain recombines TRBV10-3 with TRBJ2-1; 7 bases are shared with TRBD2. The sequence derives from a woman between 25 and 40 years old with acute COVID-19. Here the CDR3 reads CAISASSGLRNEQFF. The DNA of the CDR3 is TGTGCCATCAGTGCGTCTAGCGGATTGAGGAATGAGCAGTTCTTC.